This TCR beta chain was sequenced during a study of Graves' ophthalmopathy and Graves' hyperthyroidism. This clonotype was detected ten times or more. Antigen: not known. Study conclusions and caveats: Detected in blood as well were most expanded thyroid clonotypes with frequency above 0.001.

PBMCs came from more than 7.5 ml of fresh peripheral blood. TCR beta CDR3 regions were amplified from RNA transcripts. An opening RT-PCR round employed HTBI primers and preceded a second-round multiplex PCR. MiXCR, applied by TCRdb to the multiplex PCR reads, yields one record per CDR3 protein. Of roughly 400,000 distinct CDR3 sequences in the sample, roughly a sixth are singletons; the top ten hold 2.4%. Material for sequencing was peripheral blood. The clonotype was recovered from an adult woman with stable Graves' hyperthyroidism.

The CDR3 sequence: CASSLDRVLSASYEQYF. DNA of the CDR3: TGTGCCAGCAGCTTGGACAGGGTTCTGTCAGCTTCCTACGAGCAGTACTTC. The chain is built from TRBV7-8 and TRBJ2-7; TRBD1 matches at 8 bases. Trimming took 3 bases from V and 1 from J; bases not matched to a gene: 11. The CDR3 length is 17 residues. Germline V gene data show CDR1 as SGHVS and CDR2 as FQNEAQ.